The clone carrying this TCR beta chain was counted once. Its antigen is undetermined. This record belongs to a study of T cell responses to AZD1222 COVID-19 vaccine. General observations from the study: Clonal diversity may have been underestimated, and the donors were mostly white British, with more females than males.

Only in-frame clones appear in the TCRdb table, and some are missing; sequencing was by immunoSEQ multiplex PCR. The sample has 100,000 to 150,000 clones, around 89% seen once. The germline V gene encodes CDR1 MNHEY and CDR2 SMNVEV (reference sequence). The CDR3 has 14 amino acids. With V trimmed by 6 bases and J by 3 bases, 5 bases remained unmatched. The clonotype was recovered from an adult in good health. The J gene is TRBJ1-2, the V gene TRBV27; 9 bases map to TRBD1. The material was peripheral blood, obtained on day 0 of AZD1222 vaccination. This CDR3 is CASRDRGVHYGYTF. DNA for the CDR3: TGTGCCAGCAGGGACAGGGGTGTTCACTATGGCTACACCTTC.